The 18 T cell receptor beta chains listed next were all sequenced from one sample in a study of siplizumab effects on memory and regulatory T cells. Profiling relied on immunoSEQ multiplex PCR, and the TCRdb table lists in-frame clones only, not all of them. The sample includes around 100,000 clones, around 90% of them seen just once. The sample taken for sequencing was non-Treg CD4+ T cells sorted from blood. The source is a human donor in good health.

The chain recombines TRBV5-1 with TRBJ2-7, with 12 bases identical to TRBD1. CDR3 length: 15 residues. The germline gives CDR1 SGHRS, CDR2 YFSETQ. The ends lost 4 bases at V and 5 bases at J; junction bases unmatched: 7. In DNA form, the CDR3 reads TGCGCCAGCAGCGCCCCCGGGACAGGGGGCCACGAGCAGTACTTC. Translation gives CASSAPGTGGHEQYF.

This clone has only a few counts. The chain recombines TRBV9 with TRBJ1-2; a possible D gene is TRBD1 (6 bases). Per germline, CDR1 SGDLS and CDR2 YYNGEE. Deletions cut 4 bases from V and 6 bases from J, with 19 bases between. The CDR3 covers 15 residues. In DNA, the CDR3 is TGTGCCAGCAGCCAAGGGGGGAACAGGGATAATGGCTACACCTTC. Translation gives CASSQGGNRDNGYTF.

The chain carries TRBV5-1 and TRBJ2-1, with 8 bases matching TRBD2. V shed 4 bases, J shed 2 bases, and the junction held 5 bases outside the gene matches. The CDR3 is 15 residues long. Germline CDR1 reads SGHRS; CDR2 reads YFSETQ. This CDR3 reads CASSPSGSAYNEQFF. Here the CDR3 DNA reads TGCGCCAGCAGCCCGAGCGGGAGCGCCTACAATGAGCAGTTCTTC.

This sequence joins TRBV6-5 and TRBJ1-1, with D perhaps matching TRBD1 (5 bases). The CDR3 runs 13 residues. Trimming left V 6 bases short and J 2 bases short, with 10 bases between. CDR1 and CDR2 from the germline V gene are MNHEY and SVGAGI. CDR3 bases: TGTGCCAGCAGAAGCGACAGAAACACTGAAGCTTTCTTT. Its protein product is CASRSDRNTEAFF.

The chain carries TRBV14 and TRBJ2-3, with D perhaps TRBD1 (6 bases). The CDR3 runs to 15 residues. The ends were cut back, 4 bases at V and 6 bases at J, with 17 bases in the middle. Germline values: CDR1 SGHDN, CDR2 FVKESK. In DNA, the CDR3 is TGTGCCAGCAGCCTTGACAGGCTAGTTGGGGATACGCAGTATTTT. Its translation: CASSLDRLVGDTQYF. The variable domain in full, completed from reference TRBV14 and TRBJ2-3, reads EAGVTQFPSHSVIEKGQTVTLRCDPISGHDNLYWYRRVMGKEIKFLLHFVKESKQDESGMPNNRFLAERTGGTYSTLKVQPAELEDSGVYFCASSLDRLVGDTQYFGPGTRLTVL.

The chain carries TRBV19 and TRBJ2-3; possible D gene TRBD1, 5 bases. Germline CDR1 and CDR2: LNHDA and SQIVND (reference sequence). CDR3 length: 12 residues. Between the trimmed V and J ends, which lost 11 bases and 5 bases, there was a span of 14 bases. The CDR3: CASKGLEDTQYF. The CDR3 DNA reads TGTGCCTCTAAGGGGCTTGAAGATACGCAGTATTTT.

The rearrangement uses TRBV7-3 and TRBJ2-3; weak D call: TRBD2 (5 bases). The germline CDR1 and CDR2 sequences are SGHTA and FQGTGA. The CDR3 runs 15 residues. Trimming shortened V by 5 bases and J by 0 bases, and 12 bases separated the two germline ends. The CDR3 DNA sequence: TGTGCCAGCAGCGTCGACCGGACTAGCACAGATACGCAGTATTTT. This translates into CASSVDRTSTDTQYF.

This chain's CDR3 is CASSLPSSGANVLTF. CDR3 sequence (DNA): TGCGCCAGCAGCTTGCCCAGCTCTGGGGCCAACGTCCTGACTTTC. The V gene is TRBV5-1, the J gene TRBJ2-6; the D is unclear. Germline assignment: CDR1 SGHRS and CDR2 YFSETQ. V was trimmed by 1 base and J by 0 bases, leaving 5 bases between them. This CDR3 is 15 amino acids long.

The table lists this clone with a count of one. The V and J genes are TRBV5-1 and TRBJ2-7; D remains unclear. Germline V CDR1 and CDR2: SGHRS, YFSETQ. This CDR3 has 13 residues. V lost 3 bases to trimming and J lost 7 bases, with 14 bases between them. CDR3 amino acids: CASSSPPMREQYF. DNA for the CDR3: TGCGCCAGCAGCTCGCCCCCAATGAGAGAGCAGTACTTC.

CDR3 in amino acids: CASSRTYSNQPQHF. CDR3 DNA: TGTGCCAGTTCCCGAACTTATAGCAATCAGCCCCAGCATTTT. The rearrangement joins TRBV19 to TRBJ1-5; D is unresolved. CDR1 is LNHDA and CDR2 is SQIVND in the germline V gene (reference sequence). The V end was cut by 8 bases, the J end by 0 bases, with 11 bases between. This CDR3 region has 14 residues.

The genes are TRBV5-8 and TRBJ2-7, with D tentatively TRBD2 (6 bases). The germline V gene encodes CDR1 SGHTS and CDR2 YDEGEE. The V end lost 9 bases, the J end lost 0 bases, and 13 bases lay between the germline ends. The CDR3 runs 13 residues. Here the CDR3 DNA reads TGTGCCACCTACTCTAGCGACTCCTACGAGCAGTACTTC. Its protein product is CATYSSDSYEQYF.

The V call is TRBV20-1, the J call TRBJ2-3; D gene uncertain. V was shortened by 2 bases and J by 5 bases, with 5 bases between the two germline ends. The CDR3 is made up of 11 amino acids. Germline lookup yields CDR1 DFQATT and CDR2 SNEGSKA (reference sequence). The CDR3 DNA follows: TGCAGTGCTAGATGGGGAGATACGCAGTATTTT. This sequence encodes CSARWGDTQYF.

The chain joins TRBV2 to TRBJ1-1, with unresolved D. The CDR3 has 12 amino acids. Per the germline V gene, CDR1 is SNHLY and CDR2 is FYNNEI. Deletions cut 10 bases from V and 4 bases from J, with 13 bases between. Here the CDR3 DNA reads TGTGCCACCGGTTTCAGGTCCACTGAAGCTTTCTTT. Its translation is CATGFRSTEAFF.

This chain uses TRBV6-5 with TRBJ1-5; D is ambiguous. Germline lookup yields CDR1 MNHEY and CDR2 SVGAGI. The CDR3 is 14 amino acids. V was clipped by 0 bases and J by 6 bases, with 9 bases between them. The CDR3 nucleotides are TGTGCCAGCAGTTACTCGGTATCGAGTCAGCCCCAGCATTTT. This sequence encodes CASSYSVSSQPQHF.

The rearrangement uses TRBV5-5 and TRBJ1-4; D uncertain. CDR1 is SGHKS and CDR2 is YYEKEE in the germline V gene (reference sequence). Trimming removed 2 bases from V and 6 bases from J, with 5 bases in between. The CDR3 runs 12 residues. The CDR3 nucleotides read TGTGCCAGCAGCTTCCCGGATGAAAAACTGTTTTTT. Residues: CASSFPDEKLFF. The variable domain in full, with the rest retrieved from reference TRBV5-5 and TRBJ1-4, is DAGVTQSPTHLIKTRGQQVTLRCSPISGHKSVSWYQQVLGQGPQFIFQYYEKEERGRGNFPDRFSARQFPNYSSELNVNALLLGDSALYLCASSFPDEKLFFGSGTQLSVL.

This sequence joins TRBV11-3 and TRBJ2-7; 7 bases agree with TRBD2. J lost 2 bases, V lost 5 bases, and 6 bases had no gene match. Germline loops: CDR1 SGHNT, CDR2 YENEEA. The CDR3 extends over 14 amino acids. The chain's CDR3 is CASSGRDYTYEQYF. The CDR3, as DNA: TGTGCCAGCAGCGGGCGGGACTACACCTACGAGCAGTACTTC.

V gene TRBV15 combines with J gene TRBJ2-5; D is perhaps TRBD2 (6 bases). The length of the CDR3 is 14 residues. The germline V gene has CDR1 LNHNV and CDR2 YYDKDF (reference sequence). V was pared by 8 bases and J by 7 bases, with 20 bases between. In nucleotides, the CDR3 is TGTGCCACCGGCGAGGCGAGGGCCGGGGGGACCCAGTACTTC. This sequence encodes CATGEARAGGTQYF.

The chain carries TRBV30 and TRBJ1-2; D not resolved. Trimming took off 4 bases at V and 2 bases at J, with 11 bases between the two ends. This CDR3 is built from 13 residues. The germline gives CDR1 GTSNPN, CDR2 SVGIG (reference sequence). CDR3 in amino acids: CAWNANSNYGYTF. The CDR3 coding sequence is TGTGCCTGGAACGCAAACTCAAACTATGGCTACACCTTC. Drawing the rest from reference TRBV30 and TRBJ1-2, the complete variable domain is SQTIHQWPATLVQPVGSPLSLECTVEGTSNPNLYWYRQAAGRGLQLLFYSVGIGQISSEVPQNLSASRPQDRQFILSSKKLLLSDSGFYLCAWNANSNYGYTFGSGTRLTVV.